The entry that follows covers one T cell receptor beta chain sequence. No antigen is known for it. Assay: immunoSEQ multiplex PCR; the TCRdb copy retains only in-frame clones and omits some. The data contain roughly 170,000 clones, about nine tenths of them singletons. This entry comes from a study of T cell responses to AZD1222 COVID-19 vaccine. Points from the study as a whole: Unmutated regions of variants are reportedly targeted by nearly half of spike-specific TCRs. Most donors were white British, females outnumbered males, and clonal diversity was possibly underestimated. Spike-specific TCR breadth and depth both grew after two AZD1222 doses. Repertoire sampling happened only post peak T cell response.

Per the germline V gene, CDR1 is GTSNPN and CDR2 is SVGIG (reference sequence). The CDR3 covers 16 residues. V was clipped by 1 base and J by 7 bases, with 20 bases between them. The sequences come from peripheral blood, collected on day 0 of AZD1222 vaccination. This TCR was sampled from an adult in good health. The rearrangement joins TRBV30 to TRBJ1-5; D remains ambiguous. CDR3 residues: CAWSAEKKTSIQPQHF. The CDR3 bases are TGTGCCTGGAGTGCGGAAAAGAAGACCAGCATACAGCCCCAGCATTTT.